The source of this T cell receptor beta chain is a study of blood T cells in healthy people across ages. A second PCR, run for 7 to 11 cycles, used a sample-barcoded 5' primer plus a J-beta primer mix. TCRdb called the 5' RACE reads again in MiXCR, with one record for every CDR3 protein. The sample includes about 580,000 distinct CDR3 sequences, 40% to 50% seen only once; the top ten take around 23%. The CDR3 totals 13 residues. V was clipped by 4 bases and J by 4 bases, with 10 bases between them. General study results and limits: A roughly linear age-dependent decrease characterized TCR beta diversity per million T cells.

Only a few counts were recorded for this clonotype. What it binds is unknown. Peripheral blood, about 9.8 milliliters per donor, was collected. The sequence was obtained from a man older than 75 in good health. Sequencing was carried out using blood. The chain has TRBV12-3 or TRBV12-4 and TRBJ1-1, with D possibly matching TRBD1 (6 bases). The CDR3: CASSCTGATEAFF. The CDR3, as DNA: TGTGCCAGCAGTTGCACGGGGGCCACTGAAGCTTTCTTT.